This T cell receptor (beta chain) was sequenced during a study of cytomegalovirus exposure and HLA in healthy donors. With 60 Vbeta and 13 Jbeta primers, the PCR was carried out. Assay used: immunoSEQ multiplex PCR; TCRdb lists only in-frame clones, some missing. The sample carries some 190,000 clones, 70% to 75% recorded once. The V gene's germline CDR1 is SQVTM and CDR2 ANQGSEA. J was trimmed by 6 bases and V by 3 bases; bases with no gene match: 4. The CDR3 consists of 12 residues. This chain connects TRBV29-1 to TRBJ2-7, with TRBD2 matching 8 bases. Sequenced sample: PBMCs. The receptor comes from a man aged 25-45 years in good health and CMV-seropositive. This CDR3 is CSVDAGGSEQYF. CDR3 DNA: TGCAGCGTTGATGCGGGAGGAAGCGAGCAGTACTTC.